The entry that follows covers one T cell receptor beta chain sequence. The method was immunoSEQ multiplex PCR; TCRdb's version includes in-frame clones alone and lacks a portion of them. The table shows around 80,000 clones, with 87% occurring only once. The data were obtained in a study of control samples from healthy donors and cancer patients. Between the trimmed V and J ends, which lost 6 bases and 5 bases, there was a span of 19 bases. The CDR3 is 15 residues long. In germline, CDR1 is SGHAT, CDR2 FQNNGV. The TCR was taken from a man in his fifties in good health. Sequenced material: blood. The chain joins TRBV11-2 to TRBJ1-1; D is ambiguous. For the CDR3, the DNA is TGTGCCAGCAGACTGGGGAGGGCAGCGAGGACTGAAGCTTTCTTT. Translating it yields CASRLGRAARTEAFF.